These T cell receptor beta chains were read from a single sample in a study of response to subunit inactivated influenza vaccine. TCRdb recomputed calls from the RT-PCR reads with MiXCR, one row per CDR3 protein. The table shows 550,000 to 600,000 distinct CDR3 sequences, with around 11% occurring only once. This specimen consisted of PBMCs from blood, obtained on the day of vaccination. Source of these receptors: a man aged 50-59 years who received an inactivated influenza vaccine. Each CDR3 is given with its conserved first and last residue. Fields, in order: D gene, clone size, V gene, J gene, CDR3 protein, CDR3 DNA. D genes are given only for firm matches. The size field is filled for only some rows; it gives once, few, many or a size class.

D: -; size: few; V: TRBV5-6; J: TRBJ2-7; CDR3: CASHWGTDYEQYF; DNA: TGTGCCAGCCATTGGGGGACGGACTACGAGCAGTACTTC
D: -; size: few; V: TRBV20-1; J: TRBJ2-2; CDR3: CSARVMGTNTGELFF; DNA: TGCAGTGCTAGAGTTATGGGAACGAACACCGGGGAGCTGTTTTTT
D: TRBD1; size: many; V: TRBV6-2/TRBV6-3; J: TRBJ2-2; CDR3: CASSRQGITGELFF; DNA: TGTGCCAGCAGTCGACAGGGAATCACCGGGGAGCTGTTTTTT
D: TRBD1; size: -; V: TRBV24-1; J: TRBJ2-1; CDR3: CVTSDLGQGARNEQFF; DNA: TGTGTCACCAGTGATTTGGGGCAGGGGGCGCGCAATGAGCAGTTCTTC
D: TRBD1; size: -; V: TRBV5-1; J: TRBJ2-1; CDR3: CASSASGTGGSYNEQFF; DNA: TGCGCCAGCAGCGCCTCCGGGACAGGGGGCTCCTACAATGAGCAGTTCTTC
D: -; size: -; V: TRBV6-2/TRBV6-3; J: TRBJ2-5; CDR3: CASSYFGASARETQYF; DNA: TGTGCCAGCAGTTATTTCGGCGCTAGCGCCCGAGAGACCCAGTACTTC
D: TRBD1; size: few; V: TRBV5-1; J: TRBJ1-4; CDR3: CASSLNAGGASNEKLFF; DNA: TGCGCCAGCAGCTTAAATGCAGGGGGCGCTTCTAATGAAAAACTGTTTTTT
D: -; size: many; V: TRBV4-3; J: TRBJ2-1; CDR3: CASSQDRGWSDEQFF; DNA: TGCGCCAGCAGCCAAGATCGAGGATGGTCCGATGAGCAGTTCTTC
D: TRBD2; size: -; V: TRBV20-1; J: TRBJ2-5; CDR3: CSARLAGDQETQYF; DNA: TGCAGTGCTAGATTAGCGGGGGATCAAGAGACCCAGTACTTC
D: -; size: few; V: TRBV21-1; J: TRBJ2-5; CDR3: CASRMEETQYF; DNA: TGTGCCAGCAGAATGGAAGAGACCCAGTACTTC
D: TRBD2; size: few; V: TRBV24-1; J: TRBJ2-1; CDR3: CATSDPGTSGDNEQFF; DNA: TGTGCCACCAGTGACCCGGGGACTAGCGGAGACAATGAGCAGTTCTTC
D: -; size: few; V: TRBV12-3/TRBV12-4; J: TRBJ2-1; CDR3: CASSLSGADFYNEQFF; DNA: TGTGCCAGCAGCCTATCAGGGGCAGATTTCTACAATGAGCAGTTCTTC
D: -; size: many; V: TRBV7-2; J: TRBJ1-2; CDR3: CASSLGAGLGYGYTF; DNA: TGTGCCAGCAGCTTAGGTGCGGGGCTAGGCTATGGCTACACCTTC
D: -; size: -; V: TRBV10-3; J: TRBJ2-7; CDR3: CAISSRTGNYEQYF; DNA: TGTGCCATCAGCTCCCGGACTGGGAACTACGAGCAGTACTTC
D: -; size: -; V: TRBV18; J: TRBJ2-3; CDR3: CASSPEVYTRGDTQYF; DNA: TGTGCCAGCTCACCAGAAGTATATACTAGGGGCGATACGCAGTATTTT
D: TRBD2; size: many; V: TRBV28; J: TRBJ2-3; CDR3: CAGSGGRRDTQYF; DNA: TGTGCCGGTAGCGGGGGGAGAAGAGATACGCAGTATTTT
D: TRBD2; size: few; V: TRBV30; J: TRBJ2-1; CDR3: CAWSLTSGGASRQFF; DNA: TGTGCCTGGAGTCTTACTAGCGGGGGGGCCTCGAGGCAGTTCTTC
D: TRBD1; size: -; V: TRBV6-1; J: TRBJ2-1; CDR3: CASSERTGGFSNEQFF; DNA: TGTGCCAGCAGTGAACGAACAGGGGGCTTTAGTAATGAGCAGTTCTTC
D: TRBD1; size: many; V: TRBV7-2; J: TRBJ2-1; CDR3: CASSRRTGGGDEQFF; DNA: TGTGCCAGCAGCAGAAGGACAGGGGGCGGCGATGAGCAGTTCTTC
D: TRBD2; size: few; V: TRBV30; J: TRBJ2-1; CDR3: CAWNPGLVFHEQFF; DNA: TGTGCCTGGAACCCGGGACTAGTATTTCATGAGCAGTTCTTC
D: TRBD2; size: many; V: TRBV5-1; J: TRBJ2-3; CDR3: CASSSLQFGGSSTDTQYF; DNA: TGCGCCAGCAGCTCCCTACAATTTGGCGGGAGCTCAACAGATACGCAGTATTTT
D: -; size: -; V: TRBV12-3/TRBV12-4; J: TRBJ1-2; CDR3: CASSQKDSSF; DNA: TGTGCCAGCAGTCAAAAGGACTCCTCCTTC
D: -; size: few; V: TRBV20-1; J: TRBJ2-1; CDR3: CSARRGQDNTNEQFF; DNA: TGCAGTGCTAGGCGGGGGCAGGATAACACGAATGAGCAGTTCTTC
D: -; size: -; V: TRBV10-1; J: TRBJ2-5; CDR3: CASSEGTAGGTQYF; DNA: TGCGCCAGCAGTGAGGGGACTGCAGGAGGGACCCAGTACTTC
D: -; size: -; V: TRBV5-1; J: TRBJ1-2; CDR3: CASSRGRDYGYTF; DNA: TGCGCCAGCAGCAGGGGGAGAGACTATGGCTACACCTTC
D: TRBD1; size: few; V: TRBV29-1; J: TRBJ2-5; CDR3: CSVFRTGALQETQYF; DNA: TGCAGCGTTTTTCGGACAGGGGCCCTCCAAGAGACCCAGTACTTC
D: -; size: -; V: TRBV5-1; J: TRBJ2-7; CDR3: CASSFQSGTKNEQYF; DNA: TGCGCCAGCAGCTTCCAATCCGGGACGAAGAACGAGCAGTACTTC
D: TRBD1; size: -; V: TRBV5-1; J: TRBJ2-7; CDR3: CASSIRTGAYEQYF; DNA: TGCGCCAGCAGCATCCGGACAGGGGCCTACGAGCAGTACTTC
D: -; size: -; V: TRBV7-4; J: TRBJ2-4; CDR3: CATLSGVLAKNIQYF; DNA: TGTGCCACCCTATCTGGAGTTTTGGCCAAAAACATTCAGTACTTC
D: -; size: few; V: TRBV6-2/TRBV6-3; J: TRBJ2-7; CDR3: CASSYSAGAAYEQYF; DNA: TGTGCCAGCAGTTACTCGGCGGGGGCTGCTTACGAGCAGTACTTC
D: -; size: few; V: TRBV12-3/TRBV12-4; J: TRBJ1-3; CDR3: CASRPGGGNTIYF; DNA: TGTGCCAGCAGACCCGGGGGGGGAAACACCATATATTTT
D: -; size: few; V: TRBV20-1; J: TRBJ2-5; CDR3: CSARQKETQYF; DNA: TGCAGTGCTAGACAGAAAGAGACCCAGTACTTC
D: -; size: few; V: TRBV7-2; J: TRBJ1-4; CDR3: CASSLVQGTEKLFF; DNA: TGTGCCAGCAGCTTAGTACAGGGCACTGAAAAACTGTTTTTT
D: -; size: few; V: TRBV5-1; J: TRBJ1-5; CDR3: CASSLEPGHGNQPQHF; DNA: TGCGCCAGCAGCTTGGAACCGGGACATGGCAATCAGCCCCAGCATTTT
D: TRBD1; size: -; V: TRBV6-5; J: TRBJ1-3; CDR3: CASSSDRAGNTIYF; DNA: TGTGCCAGCAGTTCGGACAGGGCTGGAAACACCATATATTTT
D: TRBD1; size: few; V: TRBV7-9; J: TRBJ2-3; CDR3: CASSFRTGSPDTQYF; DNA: TGTGCCAGCAGCTTCCGGACAGGGTCGCCAGATACGCAGTATTTT
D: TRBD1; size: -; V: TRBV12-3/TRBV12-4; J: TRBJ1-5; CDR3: CASSLRDRGRNQPQHF; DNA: TGTGCCAGCAGTCTCCGGGACAGGGGGCGGAATCAGCCCCAGCATTTT
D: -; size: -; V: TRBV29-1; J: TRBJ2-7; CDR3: CSVISYYEQYF; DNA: TGCAGCGTTATCTCCTACTACGAGCAGTACTTC
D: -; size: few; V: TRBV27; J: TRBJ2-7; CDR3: CASSLSGNLEQYF; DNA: TGTGCCAGCAGTTTATCCGGGAATCTCGAGCAGTACTTC
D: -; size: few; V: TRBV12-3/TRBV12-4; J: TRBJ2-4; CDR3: CASSSRSGKNIQYF; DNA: TGTGCCAGCAGTTCCAGGTCGGGCAAAAACATTCAGTACTTC